Sequencing of this T cell receptor beta chain was carried out in a study of blood T cell repertoires in COVID-19. The CDR3 totals 13 residues. V lost 5 bases and J lost 9, with 16 bases in between. Followed over time, Seattle patients had been enrolled while infection was active. The repertoire was sequenced with immunoSEQ multiplex PCR; TCRdb's copy has only in-frame clones and lacks some. Among 150,000 to 200,000 clones listed, about 82% were seen once. The sequenced sample was peripheral blood. This TCR was sampled from a woman of 80 years or more with COVID-19, enrolled during active disease. This chain uses TRBV23-1 with TRBJ1-1, with unresolved D. TRBV23-1 is noted as an ORF with a role that remains uncertain. CDR3 region: CASSFTPSGKAFF. The CDR3 DNA reads as TGCGCCAGCAGTTTCACACCCTCGGGGAAAGCTTTCTTT.